This entry lists 2 T cell receptor beta chains sequenced from one sample in a study of T cell responses to AZD1222 COVID-19 vaccine. This table comes from immunoSEQ multiplex PCR, and its TCRdb copy is limited to in-frame clones, with some not included. The sample shows under 150,000 clones, approximately 84% of them seen only once. The sequenced sample was peripheral blood, obtained on day 0 of AZD1222 vaccination. The receptors here all came from an adult in good health.

The chain is built from TRBV7-9 and TRBJ1-4; 11 nucleotides match TRBD1. The junction had 2 bases not matched to a gene; V was cut back by 3 bases and J by 8 bases. This CDR3 has 14 residues. Germline V gene sequence: CDR1 SEHNR, CDR2 FQNEAQ (reference sequence). The DNA of the CDR3 is TGTGCCAGCAGCTTGGGGACAGGGGGAGAAAAACTGTTTTTT. As protein: CASSLGTGGEKLFF.

The CDR3, as DNA: TGTGCCAGCAGTGGGGAAGGCAATCAGCCCCAGCATTTT. Protein product: CASSGEGNQPQHF. V gene TRBV2 combines with J gene TRBJ1-5; D gene uncertain. The V end lost 4 bases, the J end lost 2 bases, and 6 bases lay between the germline ends. Germline assignment: CDR1 SNHLY and CDR2 FYNNEI. This CDR3 has 13 residues.